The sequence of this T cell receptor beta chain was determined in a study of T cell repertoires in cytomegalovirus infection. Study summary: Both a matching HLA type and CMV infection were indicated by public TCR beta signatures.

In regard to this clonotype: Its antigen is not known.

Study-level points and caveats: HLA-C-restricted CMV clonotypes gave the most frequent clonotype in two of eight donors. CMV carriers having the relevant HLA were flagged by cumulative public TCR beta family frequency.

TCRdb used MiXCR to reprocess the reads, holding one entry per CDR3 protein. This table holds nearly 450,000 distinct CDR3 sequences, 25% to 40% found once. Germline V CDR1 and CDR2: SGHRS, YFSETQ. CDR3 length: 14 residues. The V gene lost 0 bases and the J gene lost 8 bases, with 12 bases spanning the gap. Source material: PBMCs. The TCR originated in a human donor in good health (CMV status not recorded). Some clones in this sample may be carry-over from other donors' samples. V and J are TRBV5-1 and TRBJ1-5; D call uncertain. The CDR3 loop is CASSLAPGLEPQHF. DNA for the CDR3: TGCGCCAGCAGCTTGGCCCCAGGTCTGGAGCCCCAGCATTTT. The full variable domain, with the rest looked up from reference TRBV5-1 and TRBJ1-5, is KAGVTQTPRYLIKTRGQQVTLSCSPISGHRSVSWYQQTPGQGLQFLFEYFSETQRNKGNFPGRFSGRQFSNSRSEMNVSTLELGDSALYLCASSLAPGLEPQHFGDGTRLSIL.